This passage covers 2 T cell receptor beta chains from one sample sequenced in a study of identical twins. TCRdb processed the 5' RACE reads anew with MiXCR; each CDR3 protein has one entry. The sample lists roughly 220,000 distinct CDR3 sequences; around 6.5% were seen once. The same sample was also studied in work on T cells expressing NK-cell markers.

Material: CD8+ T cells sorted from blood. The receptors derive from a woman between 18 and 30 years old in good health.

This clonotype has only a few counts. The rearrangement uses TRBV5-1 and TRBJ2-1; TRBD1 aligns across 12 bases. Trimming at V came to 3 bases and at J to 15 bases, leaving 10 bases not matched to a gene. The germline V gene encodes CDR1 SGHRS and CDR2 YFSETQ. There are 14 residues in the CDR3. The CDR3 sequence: CASSSSRDRGRGFF. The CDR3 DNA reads TGCGCCAGCAGCTCGTCCCGGGACAGGGGGCGAGGGTTCTTC. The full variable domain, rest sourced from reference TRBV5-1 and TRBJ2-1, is KAGVTQTPRYLIKTRGQQVTLSCSPISGHRSVSWYQQTPGQGLQFLFEYFSETQRNKGNFPGRFSGRQFSNSRSEMNVSTLELGDSALYLCASSSSRDRGRGFFGPGTRLTVL.

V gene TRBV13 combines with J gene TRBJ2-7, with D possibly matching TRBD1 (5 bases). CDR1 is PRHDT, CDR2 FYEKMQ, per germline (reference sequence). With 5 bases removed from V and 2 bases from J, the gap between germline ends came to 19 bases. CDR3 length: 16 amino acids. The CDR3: CASSRMGPAKAYEQYF. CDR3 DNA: TGTGCCAGCAGCAGAATGGGGCCAGCAAAGGCCTACGAGCAGTACTTC.